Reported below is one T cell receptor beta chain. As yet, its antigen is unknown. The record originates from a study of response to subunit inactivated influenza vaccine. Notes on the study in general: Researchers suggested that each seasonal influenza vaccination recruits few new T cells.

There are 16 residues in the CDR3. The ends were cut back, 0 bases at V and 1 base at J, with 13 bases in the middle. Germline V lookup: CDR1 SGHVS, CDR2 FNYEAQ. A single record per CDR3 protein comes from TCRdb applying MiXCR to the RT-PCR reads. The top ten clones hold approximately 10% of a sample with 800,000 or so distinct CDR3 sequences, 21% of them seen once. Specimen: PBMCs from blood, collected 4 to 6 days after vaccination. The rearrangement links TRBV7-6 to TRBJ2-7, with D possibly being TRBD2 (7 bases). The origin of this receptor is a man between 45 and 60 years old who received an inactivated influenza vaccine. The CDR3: CASSLAGGGLSYEQYF. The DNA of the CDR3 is TGTGCCAGCAGCTTAGCGGGCGGGGGCCTTTCCTACGAGCAGTACTTC.